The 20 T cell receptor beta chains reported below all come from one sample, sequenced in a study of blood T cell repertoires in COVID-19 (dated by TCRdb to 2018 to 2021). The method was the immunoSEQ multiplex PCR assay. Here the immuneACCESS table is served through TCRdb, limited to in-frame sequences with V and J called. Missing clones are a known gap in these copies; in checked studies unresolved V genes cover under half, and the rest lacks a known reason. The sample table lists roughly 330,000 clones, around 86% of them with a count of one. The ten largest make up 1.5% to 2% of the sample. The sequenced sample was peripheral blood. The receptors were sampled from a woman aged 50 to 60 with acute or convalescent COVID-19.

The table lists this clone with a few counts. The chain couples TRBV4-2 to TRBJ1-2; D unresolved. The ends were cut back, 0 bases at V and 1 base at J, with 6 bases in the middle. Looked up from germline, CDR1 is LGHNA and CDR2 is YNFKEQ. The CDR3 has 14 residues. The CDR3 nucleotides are TGTGCCAGCAGCCAAGAGCGGGTTAACTATGGCTACACCTTC. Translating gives CASSQERVNYGYTF.

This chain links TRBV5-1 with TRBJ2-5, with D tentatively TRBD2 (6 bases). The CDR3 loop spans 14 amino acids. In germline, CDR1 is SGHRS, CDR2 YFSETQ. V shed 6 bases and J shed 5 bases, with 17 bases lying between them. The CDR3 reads CASKVFGGGETQYF. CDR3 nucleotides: TGCGCCAGCAAGGTCTTCGGGGGAGGTGAGACCCAGTACTTC.

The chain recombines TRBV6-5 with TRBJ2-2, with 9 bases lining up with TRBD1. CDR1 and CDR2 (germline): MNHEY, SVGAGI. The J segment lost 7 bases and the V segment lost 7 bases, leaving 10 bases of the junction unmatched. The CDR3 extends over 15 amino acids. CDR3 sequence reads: CASIVGQGRDGELFF. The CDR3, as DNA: TGTGCCAGCATAGTGGGACAGGGAAGGGACGGGGAGCTGTTTTTT.

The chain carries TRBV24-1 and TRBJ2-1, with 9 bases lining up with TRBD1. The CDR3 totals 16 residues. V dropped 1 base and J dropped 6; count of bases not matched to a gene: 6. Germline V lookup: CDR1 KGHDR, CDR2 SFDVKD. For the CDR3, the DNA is TGTGCCACCAGTGATTTTGCCCGGGACAGGGCCAATGAGCAGTTCTTC. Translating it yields CATSDFARDRANEQFF.

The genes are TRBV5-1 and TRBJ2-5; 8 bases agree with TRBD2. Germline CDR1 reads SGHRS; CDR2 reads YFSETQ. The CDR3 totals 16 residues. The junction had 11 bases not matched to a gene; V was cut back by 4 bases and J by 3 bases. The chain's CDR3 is CASSDPRGSGKETQYF. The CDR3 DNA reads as TGCGCCAGCAGCGACCCCCGGGGTAGCGGGAAAGAGACCCAGTACTTC. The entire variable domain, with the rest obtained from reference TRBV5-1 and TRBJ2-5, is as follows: KAGVTQTPRYLIKTRGQQVTLSCSPISGHRSVSWYQQTPGQGLQFLFEYFSETQRNKGNFPGRFSGRQFSNSRSEMNVSTLELGDSALYLCASSDPRGSGKETQYFGPGTRLLVL.

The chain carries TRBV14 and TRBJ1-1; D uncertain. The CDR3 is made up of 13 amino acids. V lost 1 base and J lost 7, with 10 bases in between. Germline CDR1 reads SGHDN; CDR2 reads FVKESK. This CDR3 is CASSQVDRGEAFF. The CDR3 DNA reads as TGTGCCAGCAGCCAAGTCGATCGAGGTGAAGCTTTCTTT.

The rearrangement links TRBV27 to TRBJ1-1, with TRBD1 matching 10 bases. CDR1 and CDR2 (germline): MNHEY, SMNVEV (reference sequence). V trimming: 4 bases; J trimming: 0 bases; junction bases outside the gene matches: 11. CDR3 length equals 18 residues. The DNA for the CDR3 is TGTGCCAGCAGTTCTAATCCGCGGGACAGGGGCATGAACACTGAAGCTTTCTTT. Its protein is CASSSNPRDRGMNTEAFF.

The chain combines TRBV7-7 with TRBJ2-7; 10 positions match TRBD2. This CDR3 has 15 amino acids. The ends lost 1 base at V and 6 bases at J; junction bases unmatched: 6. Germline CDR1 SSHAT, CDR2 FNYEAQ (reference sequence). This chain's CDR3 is CASSLGLAGVSEQYF. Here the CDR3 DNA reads TGTGCCAGCAGCTTAGGTCTAGCGGGAGTCAGCGAGCAGTACTTC.

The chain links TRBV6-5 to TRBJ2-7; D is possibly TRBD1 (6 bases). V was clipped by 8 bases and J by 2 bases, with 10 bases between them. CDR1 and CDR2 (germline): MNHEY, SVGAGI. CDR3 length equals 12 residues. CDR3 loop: CASGQGPYEQYF. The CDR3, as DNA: TGTGCCAGCGGGCAGGGGCCCTACGAGCAGTACTTC.

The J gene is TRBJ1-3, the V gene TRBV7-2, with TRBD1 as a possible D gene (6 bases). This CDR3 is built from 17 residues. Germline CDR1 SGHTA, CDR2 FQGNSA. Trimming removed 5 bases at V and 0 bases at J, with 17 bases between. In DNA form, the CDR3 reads TGTGCCAGCAGCCCAATCGTGAGGGGGTTCTCTGGAAACACCATATATTTT. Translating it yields CASSPIVRGFSGNTIYF.

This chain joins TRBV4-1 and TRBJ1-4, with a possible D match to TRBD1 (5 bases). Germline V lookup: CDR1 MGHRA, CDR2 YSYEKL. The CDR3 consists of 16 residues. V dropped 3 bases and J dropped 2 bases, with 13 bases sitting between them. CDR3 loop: CASSQQGGFTNEKLFF. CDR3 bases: TGCGCCAGCAGCCAGCAGGGTGGTTTCACTAATGAAAAACTGTTTTTT.

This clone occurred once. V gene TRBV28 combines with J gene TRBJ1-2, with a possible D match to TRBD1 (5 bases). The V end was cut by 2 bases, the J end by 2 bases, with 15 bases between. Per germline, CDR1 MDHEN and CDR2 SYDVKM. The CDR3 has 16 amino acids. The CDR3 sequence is CASSLPTANLNYGYTF. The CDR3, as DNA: TGTGCCAGCAGTTTACCGACAGCTAACTTAAACTATGGCTACACCTTC.

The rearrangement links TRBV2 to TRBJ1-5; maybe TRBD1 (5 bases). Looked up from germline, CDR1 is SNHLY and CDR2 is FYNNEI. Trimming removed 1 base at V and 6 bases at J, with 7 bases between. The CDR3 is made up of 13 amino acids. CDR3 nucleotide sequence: TGTGCCAGCAGTGAAGGGGGGGGTCAGCCCCAGCATTTT. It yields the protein CASSEGGGQPQHF.

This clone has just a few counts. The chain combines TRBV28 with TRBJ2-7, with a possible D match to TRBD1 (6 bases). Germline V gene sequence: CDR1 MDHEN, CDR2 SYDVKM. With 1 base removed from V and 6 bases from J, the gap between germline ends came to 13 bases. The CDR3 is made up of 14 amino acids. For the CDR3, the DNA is TGTGCCAGCAGTTTATCGGTCGGACAGTCCGAGCAGTACTTC. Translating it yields CASSLSVGQSEQYF.

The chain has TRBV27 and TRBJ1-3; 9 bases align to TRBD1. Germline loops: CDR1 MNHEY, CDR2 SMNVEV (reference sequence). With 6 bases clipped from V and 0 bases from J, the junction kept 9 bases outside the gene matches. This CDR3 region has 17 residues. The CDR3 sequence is CASSFGTGPYSGNTIYF. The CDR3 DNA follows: TGTGCCAGCAGCTTCGGGACAGGGCCCTACTCTGGAAACACCATATATTTT.

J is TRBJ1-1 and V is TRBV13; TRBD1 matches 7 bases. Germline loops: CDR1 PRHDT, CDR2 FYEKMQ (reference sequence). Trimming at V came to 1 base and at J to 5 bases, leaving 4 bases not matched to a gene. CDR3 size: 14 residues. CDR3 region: CASSLEIRGTEAFF. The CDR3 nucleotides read TGTGCCAGCAGCTTAGAAATCAGGGGGACTGAAGCTTTCTTT.

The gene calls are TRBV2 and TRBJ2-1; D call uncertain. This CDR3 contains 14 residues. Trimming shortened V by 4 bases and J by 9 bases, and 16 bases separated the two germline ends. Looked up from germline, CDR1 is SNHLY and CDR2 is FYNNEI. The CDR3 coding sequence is TGTGCCAGCAGTGCCGAAACCAACAACAGTGAGCAGTTCTTC. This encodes CASSAETNNSEQFF.

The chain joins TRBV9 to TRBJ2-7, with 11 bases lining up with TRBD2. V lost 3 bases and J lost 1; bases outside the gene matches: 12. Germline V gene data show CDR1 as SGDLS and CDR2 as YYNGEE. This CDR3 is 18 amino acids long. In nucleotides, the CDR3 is TGTGCCAGCAGCGCCCAGGGGACTAGCGGTCCCATTTCCTACGAGCAGTACTTC. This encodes CASSAQGTSGPISYEQYF.

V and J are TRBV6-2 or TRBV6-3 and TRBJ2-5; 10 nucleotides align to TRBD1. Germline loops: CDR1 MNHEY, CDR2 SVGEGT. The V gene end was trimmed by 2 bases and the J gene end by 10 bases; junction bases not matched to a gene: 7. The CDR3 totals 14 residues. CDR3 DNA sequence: TGTGCCAGCAGTTACATGAGGGGACAGGGGATCCAGTACTTC. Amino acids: CASSYMRGQGIQYF.

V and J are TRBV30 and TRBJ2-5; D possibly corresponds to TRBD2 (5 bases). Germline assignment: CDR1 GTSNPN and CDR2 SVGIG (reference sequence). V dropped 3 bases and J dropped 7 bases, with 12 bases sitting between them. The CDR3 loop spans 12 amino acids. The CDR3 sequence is CAWRGGLGTQYF. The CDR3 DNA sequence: TGTGCCTGGAGGGGCGGACTGGGGACCCAGTACTTC. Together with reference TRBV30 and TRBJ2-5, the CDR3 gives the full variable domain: SQTIHQWPATLVQPVGSPLSLECTVEGTSNPNLYWYRQAAGRGLQLLFYSVGIGQISSEVPQNLSASRPQDRQFILSSKKLLLSDSGFYLCAWRGGLGTQYFGPGTRLLVL.